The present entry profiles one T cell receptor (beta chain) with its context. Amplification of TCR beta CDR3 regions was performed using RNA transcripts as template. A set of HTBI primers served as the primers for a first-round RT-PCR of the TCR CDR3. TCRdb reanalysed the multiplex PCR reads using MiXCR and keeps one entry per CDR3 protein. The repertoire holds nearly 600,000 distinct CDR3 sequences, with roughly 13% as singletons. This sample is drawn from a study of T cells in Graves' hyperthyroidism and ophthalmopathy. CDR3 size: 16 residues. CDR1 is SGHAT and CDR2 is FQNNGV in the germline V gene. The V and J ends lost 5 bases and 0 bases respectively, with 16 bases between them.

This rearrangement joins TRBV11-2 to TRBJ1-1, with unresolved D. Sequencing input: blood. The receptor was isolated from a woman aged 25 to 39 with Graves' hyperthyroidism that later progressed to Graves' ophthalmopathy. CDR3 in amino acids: CASSPLAEFMNTEAFF. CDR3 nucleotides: TGTGCCAGCAGCCCCCTTGCGGAGTTTATGAACACTGAAGCTTTCTTT.